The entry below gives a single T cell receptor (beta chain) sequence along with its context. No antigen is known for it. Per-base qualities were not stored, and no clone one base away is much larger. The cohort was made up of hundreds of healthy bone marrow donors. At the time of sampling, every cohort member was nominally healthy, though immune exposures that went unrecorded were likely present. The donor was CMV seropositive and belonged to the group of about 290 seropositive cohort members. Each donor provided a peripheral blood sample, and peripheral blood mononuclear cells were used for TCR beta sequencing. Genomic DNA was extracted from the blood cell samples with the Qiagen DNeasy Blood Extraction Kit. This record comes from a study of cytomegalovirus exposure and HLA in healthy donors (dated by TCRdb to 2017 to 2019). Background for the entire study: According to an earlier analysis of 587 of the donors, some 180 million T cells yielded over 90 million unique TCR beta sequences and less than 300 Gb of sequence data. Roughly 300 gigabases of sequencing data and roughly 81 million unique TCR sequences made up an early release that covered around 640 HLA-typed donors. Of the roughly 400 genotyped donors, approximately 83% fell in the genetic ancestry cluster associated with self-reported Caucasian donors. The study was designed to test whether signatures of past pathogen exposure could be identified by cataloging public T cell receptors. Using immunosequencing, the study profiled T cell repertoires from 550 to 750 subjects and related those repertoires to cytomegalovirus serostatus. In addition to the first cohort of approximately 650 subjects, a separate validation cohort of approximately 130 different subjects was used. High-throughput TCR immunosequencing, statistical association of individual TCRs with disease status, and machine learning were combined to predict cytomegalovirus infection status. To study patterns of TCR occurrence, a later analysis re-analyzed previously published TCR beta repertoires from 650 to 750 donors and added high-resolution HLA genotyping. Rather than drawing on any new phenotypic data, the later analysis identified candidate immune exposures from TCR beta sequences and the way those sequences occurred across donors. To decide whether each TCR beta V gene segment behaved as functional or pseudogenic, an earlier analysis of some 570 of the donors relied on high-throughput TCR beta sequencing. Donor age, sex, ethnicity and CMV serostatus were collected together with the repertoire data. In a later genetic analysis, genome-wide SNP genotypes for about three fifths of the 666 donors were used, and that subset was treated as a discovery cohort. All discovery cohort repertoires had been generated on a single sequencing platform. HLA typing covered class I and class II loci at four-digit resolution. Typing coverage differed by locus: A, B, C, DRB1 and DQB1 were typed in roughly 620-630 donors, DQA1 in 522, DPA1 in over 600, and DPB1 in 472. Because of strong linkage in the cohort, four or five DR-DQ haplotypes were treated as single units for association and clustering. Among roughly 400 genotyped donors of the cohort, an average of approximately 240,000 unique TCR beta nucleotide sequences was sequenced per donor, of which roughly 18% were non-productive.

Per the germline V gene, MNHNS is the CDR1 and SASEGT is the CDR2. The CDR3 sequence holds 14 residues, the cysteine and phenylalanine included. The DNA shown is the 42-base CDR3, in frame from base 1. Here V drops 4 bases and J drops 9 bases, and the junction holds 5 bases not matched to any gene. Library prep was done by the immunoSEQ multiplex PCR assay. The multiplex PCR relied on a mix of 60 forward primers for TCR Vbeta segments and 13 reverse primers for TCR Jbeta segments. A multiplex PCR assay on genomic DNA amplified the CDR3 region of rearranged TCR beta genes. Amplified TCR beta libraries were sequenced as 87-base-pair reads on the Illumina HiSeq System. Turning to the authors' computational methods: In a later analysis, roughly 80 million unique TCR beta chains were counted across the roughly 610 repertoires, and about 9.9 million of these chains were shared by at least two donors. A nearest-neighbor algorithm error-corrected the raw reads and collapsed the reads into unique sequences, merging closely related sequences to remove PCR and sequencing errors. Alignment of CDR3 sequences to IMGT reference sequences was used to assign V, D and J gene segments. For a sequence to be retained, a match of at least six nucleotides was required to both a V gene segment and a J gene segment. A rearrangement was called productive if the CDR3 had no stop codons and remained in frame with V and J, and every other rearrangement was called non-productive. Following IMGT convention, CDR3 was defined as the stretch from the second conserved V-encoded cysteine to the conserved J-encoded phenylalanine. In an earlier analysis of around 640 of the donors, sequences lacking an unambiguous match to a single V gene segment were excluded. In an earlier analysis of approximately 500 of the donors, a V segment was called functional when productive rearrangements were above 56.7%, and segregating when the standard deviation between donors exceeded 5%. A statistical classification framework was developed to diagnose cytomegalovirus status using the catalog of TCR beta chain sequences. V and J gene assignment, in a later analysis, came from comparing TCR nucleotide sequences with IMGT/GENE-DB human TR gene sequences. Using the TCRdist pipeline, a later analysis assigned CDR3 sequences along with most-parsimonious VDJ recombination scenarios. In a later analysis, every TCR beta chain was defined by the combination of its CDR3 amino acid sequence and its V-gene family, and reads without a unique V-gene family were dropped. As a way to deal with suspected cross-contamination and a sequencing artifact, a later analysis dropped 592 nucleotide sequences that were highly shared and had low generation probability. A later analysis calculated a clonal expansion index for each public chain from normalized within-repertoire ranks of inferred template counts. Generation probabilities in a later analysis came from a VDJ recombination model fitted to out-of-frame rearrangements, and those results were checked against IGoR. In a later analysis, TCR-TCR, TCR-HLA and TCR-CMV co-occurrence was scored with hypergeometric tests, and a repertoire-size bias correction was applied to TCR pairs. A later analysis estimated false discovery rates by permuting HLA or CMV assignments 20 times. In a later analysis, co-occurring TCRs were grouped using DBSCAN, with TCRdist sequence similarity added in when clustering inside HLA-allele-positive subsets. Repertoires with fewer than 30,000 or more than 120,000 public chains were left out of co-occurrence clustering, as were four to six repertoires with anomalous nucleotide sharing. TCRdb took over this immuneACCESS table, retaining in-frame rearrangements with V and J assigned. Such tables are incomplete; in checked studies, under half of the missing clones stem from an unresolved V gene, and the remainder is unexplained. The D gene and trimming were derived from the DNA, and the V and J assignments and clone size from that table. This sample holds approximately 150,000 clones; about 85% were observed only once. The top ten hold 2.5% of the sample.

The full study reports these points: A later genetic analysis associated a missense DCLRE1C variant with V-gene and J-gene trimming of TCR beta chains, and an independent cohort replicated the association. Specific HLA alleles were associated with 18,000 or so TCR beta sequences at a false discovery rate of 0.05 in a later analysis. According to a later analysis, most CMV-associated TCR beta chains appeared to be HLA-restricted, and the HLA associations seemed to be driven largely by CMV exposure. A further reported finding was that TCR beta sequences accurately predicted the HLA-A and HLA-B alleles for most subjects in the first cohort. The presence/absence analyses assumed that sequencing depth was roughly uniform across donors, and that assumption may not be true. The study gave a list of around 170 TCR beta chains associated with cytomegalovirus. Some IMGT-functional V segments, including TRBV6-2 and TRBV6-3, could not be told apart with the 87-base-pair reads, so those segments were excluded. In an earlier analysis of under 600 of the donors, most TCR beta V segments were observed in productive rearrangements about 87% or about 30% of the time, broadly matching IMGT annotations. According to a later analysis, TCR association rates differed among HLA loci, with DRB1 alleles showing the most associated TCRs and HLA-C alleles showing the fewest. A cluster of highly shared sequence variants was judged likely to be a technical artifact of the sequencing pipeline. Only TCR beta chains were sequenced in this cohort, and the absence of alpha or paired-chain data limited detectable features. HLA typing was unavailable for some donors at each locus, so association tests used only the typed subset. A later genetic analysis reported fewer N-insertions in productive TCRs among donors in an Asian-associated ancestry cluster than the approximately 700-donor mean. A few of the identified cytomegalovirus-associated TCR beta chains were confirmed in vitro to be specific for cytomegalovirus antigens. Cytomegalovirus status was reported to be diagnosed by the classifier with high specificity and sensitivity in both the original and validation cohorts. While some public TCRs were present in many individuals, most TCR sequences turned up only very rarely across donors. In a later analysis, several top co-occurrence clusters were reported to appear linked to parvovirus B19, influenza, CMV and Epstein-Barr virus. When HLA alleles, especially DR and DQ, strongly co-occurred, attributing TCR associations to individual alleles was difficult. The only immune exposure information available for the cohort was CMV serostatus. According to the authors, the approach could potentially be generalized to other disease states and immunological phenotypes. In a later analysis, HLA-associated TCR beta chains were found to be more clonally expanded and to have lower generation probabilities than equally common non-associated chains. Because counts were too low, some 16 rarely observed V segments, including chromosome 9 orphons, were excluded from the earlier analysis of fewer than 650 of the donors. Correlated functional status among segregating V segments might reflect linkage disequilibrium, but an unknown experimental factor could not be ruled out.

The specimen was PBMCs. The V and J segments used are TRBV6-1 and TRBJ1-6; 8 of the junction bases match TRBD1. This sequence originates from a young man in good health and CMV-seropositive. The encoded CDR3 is CASSAGTGGSPLHF. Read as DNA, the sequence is TGTGCCAGCAGTGCCGGGACAGGAGGTTCACCCCTCCACTTT.